This TCR beta chain was observed in a study of tumour-infiltrating T cells in Burkitt lymphoma. Clones were read by immunoSEQ multiplex PCR, and TCRdb kept only the in-frame ones, dropping some. Of around 17,000 clones listed, about 80% were seen once; the top ten hold under 2.5%. This CDR3 comprises 13 residues. Germline V gives CDR1 SGHNT, CDR2 YYREEE (reference sequence). V was trimmed by 1 base and J by 5 bases, leaving 9 bases between them. V gene TRBV5-4 combines with J gene TRBJ2-5; D might be TRBD1 (6 bases). The sample was tumor tissue. This clonotype was obtained from a human donor with diffuse large B-cell lymphoma. CDR3 sequence reads: CASSLRGTETQYF. In DNA form, the CDR3 reads TGTGCCAGCAGCTTGAGGGGGACGGAGACCCAGTACTTC.